Listed below are T cell receptor beta chains from one sample, sequenced in a study of CD8 T cells in Susac syndrome. TCRdb processed the immunoSEQ multiplex PCR reads anew with MiXCR; each CDR3 protein has one entry. The sample includes roughly 200,000 distinct CDR3 sequences, 90% to 95% of them seen just once. Sequenced: CD4+ T cells from PBMCs. The receptor set was obtained from a human donor with Susac syndrome. CDR3s include the opening cysteine and the closing phenylalanine or tryptophan. D genes are given only for firm matches. Clone size, where shown, is once, few, many, or a class for clones that have expanded.

>-|-|12|TRBJ2-1|TRBV12-3/TRBV12-4
TGTCCCAGCAGTTTATCGATCGCTGAGCAGTTCTTC
CPSSLSIAEQFF
>TRBD2|once|17|TRBJ2-7|TRBV4-3
TGCGCCAGCAGCCAAGGGGCGGGAGGGCCGGTAGACTACGAGCAGTACTTC
CASSQGAGGPVDYEQYF
>-|-|12|TRBJ2-2|TRBV20-1
TGCAGTGCTAGGGCAGGCGCCGGGGAGCTGTTTTTT
CSARAGAGELFF
>TRBD2|-|14|TRBJ2-3|TRBV18
TGTGCCAGCTCACCACCTAGCGGGACGGATACGCAGTATTTT
CASSPPSGTDTQYF
>TRBD1|-|15|TRBJ2-3|TRBV20-1
TGCAGTGCTAGAGAACTACAGGGGGGCAGAGATACGCAGTATTTT
CSARELQGGRDTQYF
>-|-|18|TRBJ2-1|TRBV6-4
TGTGCCAGCAGTGACCCTAAATTGGGACTGGAAACCTACAATGAGCAGTTCTTC
CASSDPKLGLETYNEQFF
>TRBD1|once|13|TRBJ1-2|TRBV7-9
TGTGCCAGCAGCCGAGGGACAGGGAAGGGCTACACCTTC
CASSRGTGKGYTF
>TRBD2|-|15|TRBJ2-1|TRBV7-2
TGTGCCAGCAGCTTTGGGAGACTAGCTAACAATGAGCAGTTCTTC
CASSFGRLANNEQFF
>-|-|14|TRBJ2-3|TRBV15
TGTGCCACCAGCAGAGATATAGCCACAGATACGCAGTATTTT
CATSRDIATDTQYF
>-|-|14|TRBJ2-7|TRBV12-3/TRBV12-4
TGTGCCAGCAGTTTGTCCGGGAGACCAGGCGAGCAGTACTTC
CASSLSGRPGEQYF
>-|-|14|TRBJ1-1|TRBV29-1
TGCAGCGTGAGGGGACGGGGATGGAACACTGAAGCTTTCTTT
CSVRGRGWNTEAFF
>-|-|16|TRBJ2-7|TRBV30
TGTGCCTGGAGTGTAGTGTTCGGCCGCTCCTCCTACGAGCAGTACTTC
CAWSVVFGRSSYEQYF
>TRBD2|-|14|TRBJ2-7|TRBV28
TGTGCCAGCACCACTAGCGGGAGTAACTACGAGCAGTACTTC
CASTTSGSNYEQYF
>-|-|16|TRBJ1-4|TRBV15
TGTGCCACCAGCAGGATGAAGACTGCCCCGGGAGAAAAACTGTTTTTT
CATSRMKTAPGEKLFF
>-|few|14|TRBJ1-1|TRBV19
TGTGCCAGTAGTCTCAGGGGTATGAACACTGAAGCTTTCTTT
CASSLRGMNTEAFF
>TRBD2|-|14|TRBJ2-7|TRBV4-1
TGCGCCAGCAGCCAAGACGGCGGGAGAGACGAGCAGTACTTC
CASSQDGGRDEQYF
>-|-|13|TRBJ1-1|TRBV9
TGTGCCAGCAGCGTGGAAACCGGCACGGAAGCTTTCTTT
CASSVETGTEAFF
>-|once|15|TRBJ2-5|TRBV7-8
TGTGCCAGCAGCTTTCCTAGGGGGGGGAGGGAGACCCAGTACTTC
CASSFPRGGRETQYF
>TRBD1|-|15|TRBJ1-4|TRBV10-3
TGTGCCATCAGTGAGTCCTGGACAGGGGGTGAAAAACTGTTTTTT
CAISESWTGGEKLFF
>-|-|15|TRBJ2-2|TRBV7-9
TGTGCCAGCAGCCCGGGCGCAGCGAACACCGGGGAGCTGTTTTTT
CASSPGAANTGELFF
>-|-|13|TRBJ2-1|TRBV7-9
TGTGCCAGCAGCCCCCTGGGGGGTGGTGAGCAGTTCTTC
CASSPLGGGEQFF
>TRBD2|-|15|TRBJ2-7|TRBV7-2
TGTGCCAGCAGCACGACTAGCGGGGTCTCCTACGAGCAGTACTTC
CASSTTSGVSYEQYF
>TRBD1|-|14|TRBJ2-7|TRBV20-1
TGCACCGTCCGAGAAGGGACAGGGAGATACGAGCAGTACTTC
CTVREGTGRYEQYF